Listed here is a single T cell receptor beta chain. The antigen is unknown. Amplification from RNA transcripts yielded the TCR beta CDR3 regions. First-round RT-PCR used HTBI primers; second-round multiplex PCR followed. Each CDR3 protein gets one entry after TCRdb re-called the multiplex PCR reads with MiXCR. The table records over a million distinct CDR3 sequences, roughly 35% of them present only once. Germline V gene lookup returns CDR1 LGHDT and CDR2 YNNKEL (reference sequence). This CDR3 has 16 amino acids. V shed 0 bases and J 4 bases; nucleotides not matched to a gene: 9. This sample is drawn from a study of Graves' ophthalmopathy and Graves' hyperthyroidism. Other autoimmune disease, uncontrolled infection, pregnancy and lactation led to exclusion. Whole-study findings and limits: With 70.59% sensitivity and more than 72% specificity, the model predicted ophthalmopathy progression.

The receptor comes from an adult man with Graves' hyperthyroidism. What was sequenced was peripheral blood or thyroid tissue (not recorded which). J is TRBJ2-7 and V is TRBV3-1; 7 bases match TRBD2. In DNA form, the CDR3 reads TGTGCCAGCAGCCAAGATTCTGGCGGGAGTTCTTACGAGCAGTACTTC. This encodes CASSQDSGGSSYEQYF.